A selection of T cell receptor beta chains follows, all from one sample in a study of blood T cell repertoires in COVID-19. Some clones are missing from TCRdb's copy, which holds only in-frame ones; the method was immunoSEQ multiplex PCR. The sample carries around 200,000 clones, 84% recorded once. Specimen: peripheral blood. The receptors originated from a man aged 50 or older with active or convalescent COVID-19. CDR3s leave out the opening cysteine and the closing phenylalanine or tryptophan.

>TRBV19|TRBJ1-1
ASSNNRNTEAF
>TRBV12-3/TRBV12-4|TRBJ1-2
ASSSAVIYGYT
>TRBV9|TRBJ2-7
ASSPGPFSYEQY
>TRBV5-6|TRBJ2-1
ASSSLYQGVLNEQF
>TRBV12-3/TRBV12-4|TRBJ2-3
ASTGEITDTQY
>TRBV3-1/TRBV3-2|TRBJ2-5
ASSQGRSGLAGLGETQY
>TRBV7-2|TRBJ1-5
ASSSRTGGDQPQH
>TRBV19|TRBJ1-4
ASWDRADEKLF
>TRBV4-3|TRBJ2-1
ASSQVRGRGNEQF
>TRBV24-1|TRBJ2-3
ATRASRGDTQY
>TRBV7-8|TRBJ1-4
ASSPRVVGQAYEKLF
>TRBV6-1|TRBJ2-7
ASSELGRGISYEQY
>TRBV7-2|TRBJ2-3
ASSPVTRGTDTQY
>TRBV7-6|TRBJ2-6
ASSPRKTGGRGANVLT